This T cell receptor beta chain was identified during a study of blood T cell repertoires in COVID-19. Overall study context: The samples span acute and convalescent COVID-19 from the United States, Italy and Spain. The cDNA or gDNA used as material had been derived from T cells, B-cell-depleted T cells, or PBMCs.

Per the authors' pipeline: Reference gene primer amplification yielded estimated nucleated cell counts. Data came from immunoSEQ multiplex PCR; TCRdb stores just in-frame clones and leaves some out. V and J calls and clone size are as listed in that table; D and trimming were resolved from the DNA. The repertoire holds about 210,000 clones, 82% seen once, with approximately 12% in the top ten. CDR1 is MNHEY, CDR2 SMNVEV, per germline (reference sequence). V was pared by 4 bases and J by 4 bases, with 20 bases between. This CDR3 comprises 16 residues. Sequenced input: peripheral blood. The rearrangement uses TRBV27 and TRBJ2-7, with D tentatively TRBD1 (6 bases). The origin of this receptor is a middle-aged woman with acute or convalescent COVID-19. In DNA form, the CDR3 reads TGTGCCAGCAGTTCCCAGTCCGGGACATCTTTTTACGAGCAGTACTTC. This gives the protein CASSSQSGTSFYEQYF.